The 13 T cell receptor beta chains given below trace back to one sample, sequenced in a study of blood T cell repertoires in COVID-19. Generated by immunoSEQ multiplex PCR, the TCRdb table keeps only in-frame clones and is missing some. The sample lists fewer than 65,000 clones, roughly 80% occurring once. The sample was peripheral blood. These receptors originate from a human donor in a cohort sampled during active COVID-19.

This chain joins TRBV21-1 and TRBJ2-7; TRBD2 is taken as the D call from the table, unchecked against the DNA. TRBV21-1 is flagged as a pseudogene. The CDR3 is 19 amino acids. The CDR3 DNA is TGTGCCAGCAGCAAATGCCTCCGCGGGTCCAAAAAGGGAATCTACGAGCAGTACTTC. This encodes CASSKCLRGSKKGIYEQYF.

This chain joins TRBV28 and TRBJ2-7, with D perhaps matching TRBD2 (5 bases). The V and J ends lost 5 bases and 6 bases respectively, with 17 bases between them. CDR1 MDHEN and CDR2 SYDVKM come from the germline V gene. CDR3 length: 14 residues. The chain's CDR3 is CASSDRASRAEQYF. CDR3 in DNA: TGTGCCAGCAGTGACCGGGCTTCGAGGGCCGAGCAGTACTTC. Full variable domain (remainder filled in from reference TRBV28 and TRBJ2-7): DVKVTQSSRYLVKRTGEKVFLECVQDMDHENMFWYRQDPGLGLRLIYFSYDVKMKEKGDIPEGYSVSREKKERFSLILESASTNQTSMYLCASSDRASRAEQYFGPGTRLTVT.

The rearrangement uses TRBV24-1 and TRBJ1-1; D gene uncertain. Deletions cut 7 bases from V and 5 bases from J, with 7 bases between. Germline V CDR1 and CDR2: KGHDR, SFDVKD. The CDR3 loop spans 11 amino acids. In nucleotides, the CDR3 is TGTGCCACCAGAGAGGGAACTGAAGCTTTCTTT. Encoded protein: CATREGTEAFF.

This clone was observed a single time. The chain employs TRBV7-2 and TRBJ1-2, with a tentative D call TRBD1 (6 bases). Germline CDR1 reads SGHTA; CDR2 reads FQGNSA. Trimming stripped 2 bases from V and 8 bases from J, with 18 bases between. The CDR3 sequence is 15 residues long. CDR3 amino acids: CASSLTPERGAGYTF. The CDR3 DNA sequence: TGTGCCAGCAGCTTAACACCGGAGCGGGGGGCCGGCTACACCTTC.

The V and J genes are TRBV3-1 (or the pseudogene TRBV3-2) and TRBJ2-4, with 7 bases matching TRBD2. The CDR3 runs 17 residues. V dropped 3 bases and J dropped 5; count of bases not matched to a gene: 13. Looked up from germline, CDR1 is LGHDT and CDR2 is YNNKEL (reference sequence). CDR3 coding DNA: TGTGCCAGCAGCCAGGGGAGGGTTTGGCTGATTGAAAACATTCAGTACTTC. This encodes CASSQGRVWLIENIQYF.

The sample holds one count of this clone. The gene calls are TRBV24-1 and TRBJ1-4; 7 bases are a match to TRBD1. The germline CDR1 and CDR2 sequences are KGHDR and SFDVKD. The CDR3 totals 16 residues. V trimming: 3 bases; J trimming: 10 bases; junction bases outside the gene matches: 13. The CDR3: CATSDPGTVGQGKLFF. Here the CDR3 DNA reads TGTGCCACCAGTGATCCAGGGACAGTAGGACAAGGAAAACTGTTTTTT.

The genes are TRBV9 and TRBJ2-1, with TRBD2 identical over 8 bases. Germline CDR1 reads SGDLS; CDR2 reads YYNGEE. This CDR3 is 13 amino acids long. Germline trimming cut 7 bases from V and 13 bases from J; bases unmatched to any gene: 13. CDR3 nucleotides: TGTGCCAGCCGACCGGGACTAGGAGGGCAACAGTTCTTC. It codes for CASRPGLGGQQFF.

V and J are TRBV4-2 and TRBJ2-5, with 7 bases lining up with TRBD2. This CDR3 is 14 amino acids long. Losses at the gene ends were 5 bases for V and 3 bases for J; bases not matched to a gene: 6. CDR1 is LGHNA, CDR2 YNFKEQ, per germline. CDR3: CASSTALAEETQYF. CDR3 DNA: TGTGCCAGCAGCACCGCCCTAGCGGAAGAGACCCAGTACTTC.

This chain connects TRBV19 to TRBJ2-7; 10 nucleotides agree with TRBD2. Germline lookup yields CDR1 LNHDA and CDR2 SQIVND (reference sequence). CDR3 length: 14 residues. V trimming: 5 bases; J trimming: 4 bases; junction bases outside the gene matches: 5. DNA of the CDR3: TGTGCCAGTAGTGTTAGCGGGGGGCGGTACGAGCAGTACTTC. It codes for CASSVSGGRYEQYF.

In DNA form, the CDR3 reads TGTGCCAGCAGCGAGGGAAATGGTGAAGCTTTCTTT. This codes for CASSEGNGEAFF. The rearrangement links TRBV5-6 to TRBJ1-1; D not resolved. This CDR3 is built from 12 residues. Deletions cut 4 bases from V and 7 bases from J, with 11 bases between. Germline assignment: CDR1 SGHDT and CDR2 YYEEEE.

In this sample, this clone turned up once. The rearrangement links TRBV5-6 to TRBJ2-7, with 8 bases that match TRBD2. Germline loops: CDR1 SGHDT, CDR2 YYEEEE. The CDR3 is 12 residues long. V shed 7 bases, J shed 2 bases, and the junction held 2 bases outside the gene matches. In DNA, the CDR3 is TGTGCCAGCGGGACTAGTGCCTACGAGCAGTACTTC. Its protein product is CASGTSAYEQYF.

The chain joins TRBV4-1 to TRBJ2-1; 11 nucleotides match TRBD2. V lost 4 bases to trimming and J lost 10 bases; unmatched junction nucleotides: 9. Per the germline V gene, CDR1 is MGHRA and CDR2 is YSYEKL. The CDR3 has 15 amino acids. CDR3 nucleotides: TGCGCCAGCAGCCCCCTAGCGGGAGGCGACGAAGAGCAGTTCTTC. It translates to CASSPLAGGDEEQFF.

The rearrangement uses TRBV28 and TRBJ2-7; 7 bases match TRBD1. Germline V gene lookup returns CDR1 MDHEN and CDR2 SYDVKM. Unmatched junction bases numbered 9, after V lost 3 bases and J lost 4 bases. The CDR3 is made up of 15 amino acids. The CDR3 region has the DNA TGTGCCAGCAGTTTCGGGGAGACAGGGAATTACGAGCAGTACTTC. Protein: CASSFGETGNYEQYF.